This T cell receptor (beta chain) derives from a study of blood T cell repertoires in COVID-19. Study context: From the United States, Italy and Spain came samples of acute and convalescent COVID-19. Nucleic acid was either cDNA or gDNA, and it came from T cells, B-cell-depleted T cells, or PBMCs.

Study processing details: Reference gene primer amplification gave nucleated cell count estimates. The data were produced by immunoSEQ multiplex PCR, yet TCRdb's version contains in-frame clones alone and is incomplete. D and trimming come from the DNA, and the V and J calls and clone size come from that table. The sample includes just over 150,000 clones, 80% to 95% of them seen just once. CDR3 length: 12 amino acids. The germline V gene has CDR1 GTSNPN and CDR2 SVGIG (reference sequence). Germline trimming cut 5 bases from V and 14 bases from J; bases unmatched to any gene: 13. This TCR was recovered from a woman aged 50 to 65 with acute or convalescent COVID-19. Specimen: peripheral blood. The rearrangement uses TRBV30 and TRBJ1-2, with 8 bases that match TRBD1. CDR3 protein: CAWSPGQASRTF. CDR3 in DNA: TGTGCCTGGTCCCCGGGACAGGCCTCTAGGACCTTC.